The 27 T cell receptor beta chains given below trace back to one sample, sequenced in a study of blood T cell repertoires in COVID-19. Clones were sequenced by immunoSEQ multiplex PCR, and TCRdb holds only the in-frame ones, with some missing. The data show approximately 230,000 clones, with roughly 83% seen just once and nearly 9% held by the top ten. Source material: peripheral blood. The source of these receptors is a man older than 75 with acute or convalescent COVID-19.

The sample holds a few counts of this clone. This rearrangement joins TRBV2 to TRBJ2-3, with 10 bases fitting TRBD1. This CDR3 contains 16 residues. The V and J ends lost 4 bases and 6 bases, in that order; junction bases with no gene match: 10. The germline gives CDR1 SNHLY, CDR2 FYNNEI. The DNA for the CDR3 is TGTGCCAGCAGTGTTGGACAGGGGGTCGGGTCCGATACGCAGTATTTT. As protein: CASSVGQGVGSDTQYF. Full variable domain (outside the CDR3, taken from reference TRBV2 and TRBJ2-3): EPEVTQTPSHQVTQMGQEVILRCVPISNHLYFYWYRQILGQKVEFLVSFYNNEISEKSEIFDDQFSVERPDGSNFTLKIRSTKLEDSAMYFCASSVGQGVGSDTQYFGPGTRLTVL.

The rearrangement joins TRBV5-6 to TRBJ1-5; D ambiguous. The V end was cut by 0 bases, the J end by 4 bases, with 5 bases between. The CDR3 totals 13 residues. Germline-derived CDR1 and CDR2 are SGHDT and YYEEEE. The CDR3 reads CASSLAENQPQHF. The CDR3 nucleotides read TGTGCCAGCAGCTTGGCCGAGAATCAGCCCCAGCATTTT.

The V gene is TRBV5-8, the J gene TRBJ1-2; D not certain. CDR1 is SGHTS, CDR2 YDEGEE, per germline. This CDR3 spans 14 amino acids. V was cut by 2 bases and J by 3 bases, with 11 bases left in between. The CDR3 protein is CASSFPGSDYGYTF. The CDR3 DNA reads TGTGCCAGCAGCTTTCCCGGTTCCGACTATGGCTACACCTTC. The full variable domain, completed using reference TRBV5-8 and TRBJ1-2, is EAGVTQSPTHLIKTRGQQATLRCSPISGHTSVYWYQQALGLGLQFLLWYDEGEERNRGNFPPRFSGRQFPNYSSELNVNALELEDSALYLCASSFPGSDYGYTFGSGTRLTVV.

This clone was counted between two and nine times. The V call is TRBV27, the J call TRBJ1-3; no clear D. CDR1 MNHEY and CDR2 SMNVEV come from the germline V gene (reference sequence). The germline V and J ends were trimmed by 7 bases and 3 bases, with 10 bases remaining between them. CDR3 length equals 13 residues. CDR3 coding DNA: TGTGCCAGCATTCCCCCGGGTGGAAACACCATATATTTT. Translation gives CASIPPGGNTIYF.

The rearrangement links TRBV30 to TRBJ1-6, with D possibly TRBD1 on 5 matching bases. The CDR3 covers 14 residues. V dropped 4 bases and J dropped 5 bases, with 12 bases sitting between them. CDR1 and CDR2 from the germline V gene are GTSNPN and SVGIG (reference sequence). The CDR3 DNA follows: TGTGCCTGGAAGAGACAGCGAAATAATTCACCCCTCCACTTT. Translating it yields CAWKRQRNNSPLHF.

The V call is TRBV5-1, the J call TRBJ1-4; D possibly corresponds to TRBD1 (6 bases). CDR3 length: 14 residues. V was clipped by 4 bases and J by 7 bases, with 14 bases between them. Germline V lookup: CDR1 SGHRS, CDR2 YFSETQ. The CDR3 sequence is CASSVTGRGEKLFF. CDR3 nucleotide sequence: TGCGCCAGCAGCGTCACAGGGAGGGGTGAAAAACTGTTTTTT.

The V call is TRBV5-4, the J call TRBJ2-5; 11 positions match TRBD1. The CDR3 is made up of 15 amino acids. Germline V gives CDR1 SGHNT, CDR2 YYREEE (reference sequence). Losses at the gene ends were 4 bases for V and 2 bases for J; bases not matched to a gene: 4. This CDR3 is CASSGGQGGQETQYF. The CDR3 DNA reads TGTGCCAGCAGCGGGGGACAGGGGGGGCAAGAGACCCAGTACTTC. The whole variable domain, remainder taken from reference TRBV5-4 and TRBJ2-5, is ETGVTQSPTHLIKTRGQQVTLRCSSQSGHNTVSWYQQALGQGPQFIFQYYREEENGRGNFPPRFSGLQFPNYSSELNVNALELDDSALYLCASSGGQGGQETQYFGPGTRLLVL.

The chain recombines TRBV15 with TRBJ2-1; D gene unclear. This CDR3 contains 15 residues. Deletions cut 4 bases from V and 0 bases from J, with 10 bases between. Germline values: CDR1 LNHNV, CDR2 YYDKDF (reference sequence). In DNA, the CDR3 is TGTGCCACCAGCATTACTACGTTCTCCTACAATGAGCAGTTCTTC. Protein product: CATSITTFSYNEQFF.

This clone was seen a handful of times. The V and J genes are TRBV4-1 and TRBJ1-2; D is unclear. The V gene's germline CDR1 is MGHRA and CDR2 YSYEKL. The length of the CDR3 is 16 residues. V lost 3 bases and J lost 7, with 21 bases in between. Here the CDR3 DNA reads TGCGCCAGCAGCCATGCCTTCGAGACTACTCTCTCTGGCTACACCTTC. It codes for CASSHAFETTLSGYTF.

The chain combines TRBV7-2 with TRBJ1-5; perhaps TRBD1 as D (5 bases). Germline V CDR1 and CDR2: SGHTA, FQGNSA. Between the trimmed V and J ends, which lost 5 bases and 5 bases, there was a span of 13 bases. There are 14 residues in the CDR3. CDR3 region: CASSQFRVDQPQHF. For the CDR3, the DNA is TGTGCCAGCAGCCAATTCAGGGTCGATCAGCCCCAGCATTTT.

This rearrangement joins TRBV28 to TRBJ1-5, with D hard to call. The CDR3 loop spans 13 amino acids. The V end was cut by 3 bases, the J end by 9 bases, with 12 bases between. Germline-derived CDR1 and CDR2 are MDHEN and SYDVKM. The CDR3 reads CASSFTGNLPQHF. Here the CDR3 DNA reads TGTGCCAGCAGTTTCACGGGGAACCTGCCCCAGCATTTT.

As DNA, the CDR3 is TGTGCCAGCAGTTTCCGGAGCTCCTACGAGCAGTACTTC. It yields the protein CASSFRSSYEQYF. The chain joins TRBV12-3 or TRBV12-4 to TRBJ2-7; D unresolved. The CDR3 sequence is 13 residues long. Between the trimmed V and J ends, which lost 3 bases and 0 bases, there was a span of 6 bases.

The chain is built from TRBV2 and TRBJ2-7; the D gene is possibly TRBD1 (6 bases). Germline assignment: CDR1 SNHLY and CDR2 FYNNEI. Trimming removed 4 bases at V and 0 bases at J, with 10 bases between. The CDR3 consists of 14 residues. The CDR3 spells CASSARQVSYEQYF. CDR3 nucleotide sequence: TGTGCCAGCAGTGCTCGACAGGTCTCCTACGAGCAGTACTTC. Full variable domain (rest looked up from reference TRBV2 and TRBJ2-7): EPEVTQTPSHQVTQMGQEVILRCVPISNHLYFYWYRQILGQKVEFLVSFYNNEISEKSEIFDDQFSVERPDGSNFTLKIRSTKLEDSAMYFCASSARQVSYEQYFGPGTRLTVT.

This chain uses TRBV24-1 with TRBJ2-1; 7 nucleotides line up with TRBD1. Germline CDR1 and CDR2: KGHDR and SFDVKD. The V and J ends lost 4 bases and 6 bases, in that order; junction bases with no gene match: 17. The CDR3 sequence is 18 residues long. The CDR3 sequence is CATSDRKELRAGGNEQFF. Written as DNA, the CDR3 is TGTGCCACCAGTGACCGCAAGGAACTTCGGGCAGGGGGCAATGAGCAGTTCTTC.

The CDR3 reads CASMGASSPLHF. In nucleotides, the CDR3 is TGTGCCAGCATGGGGGCCAGTTCACCCCTCCACTTT. The chain recombines TRBV6-5 with TRBJ1-6, with TRBD1 as a possible D gene (6 bases). CDR1 and CDR2 (germline): MNHEY, SVGAGI. V lost 7 bases and J lost 9, with 10 bases in between. The CDR3 is 12 residues long.

This chain joins TRBV29-1 and TRBJ2-7, with D unclear. This CDR3 has 12 amino acids. CDR1 is SQVTM, CDR2 ANQGSEA, per germline. V gave up 7 bases and J gave up 0 bases, with 10 bases separating them. The CDR3 region is CSAADSSYEQYF. CDR3 bases: TGCAGCGCCGCGGATAGCTCCTACGAGCAGTACTTC.

The CDR3 sequence is CASSFPPGQGRSNQPQHF. CDR3 nucleotide sequence: TGTGCCAGCAGTTTCCCCCCGGGACAGGGTCGGAGCAATCAGCCCCAGCATTTT. The gene calls are TRBV28 and TRBJ1-5, with 9 bases aligning to TRBD1. This CDR3 comprises 18 residues. Germline-derived CDR1 and CDR2 are MDHEN and SYDVKM. V lost 3 bases, J lost 1 base, and 10 bases stayed unmatched.

The chain employs TRBV5-5 and TRBJ1-4; 7 bases agree with TRBD1. The germline gives CDR1 SGHKS, CDR2 YYEKEE (reference sequence). The length of the CDR3 is 14 residues. Unmatched junction bases numbered 3, after V lost 4 bases and J lost 3 bases. The CDR3 loop reads CASSDQGANEKLFF. Here the CDR3 DNA reads TGTGCCAGCAGCGACCAGGGGGCTAATGAAAAACTGTTTTTT.

This chain connects TRBV28 to TRBJ1-2; D gene uncertain. This CDR3 has 11 amino acids. V lost 11 bases and J 4 bases, leaving 11 bases between the germline ends. Germline V lookup: CDR1 MDHEN, CDR2 SYDVKM. The CDR3 protein is CASAASYGYTF. CDR3 nucleotides: TGTGCCTCTGCGGCGAGCTATGGCTACACCTTC.

The chain carries TRBV24-1 and TRBJ2-2; a possible D gene is TRBD2 (7 bases). Trimming took 6 bases from V and 3 from J, leaving 10 bases between them. In germline, CDR1 is KGHDR, CDR2 SFDVKD. The CDR3 is 14 amino acids. The CDR3 sequence is CATSKGGDTGELFF. CDR3 nucleotides: TGTGCCACCAGTAAGGGGGGGGACACCGGGGAGCTGTTTTTT.

This clone occurred once. This rearrangement joins TRBV4-1 to TRBJ2-1, with D possibly TRBD1 on 7 matching bases. Germline CDR1 is MGHRA and CDR2 is YSYEKL. The CDR3 is 16 amino acids. V was cut by 0 bases and J by 7 bases, with 16 bases left in between. The CDR3 DNA follows: TGCGCCAGCAGCCAAGAATGGGCAGGGGGGCGGAATGAGCAGTTCTTC. It yields the protein CASSQEWAGGRNEQFF.

The genes are TRBV3-1 (or the pseudogene TRBV3-2) and TRBJ1-2; 8 positions match TRBD1. The CDR3 extends over 15 amino acids. The germline V gene encodes CDR1 LGHDT and CDR2 YNNKEL (reference sequence). V lost 4 bases and J lost 5; bases outside the gene matches: 9. The CDR3 coding sequence is TGTGCCAGCAGCCTAGGGACAGGACTTCAATATGGCTACACCTTC. Protein: CASSLGTGLQYGYTF.

This clone was observed a single time. This rearrangement joins TRBV6-2 or TRBV6-3 to TRBJ1-5; D is perhaps TRBD1 (6 bases). Between the trimmed V and J ends, which lost 2 bases and 5 bases, there was a span of 13 bases. The CDR3 extends over 15 amino acids. Germline CDR1 and CDR2: MNHEY and SVGEGT. CDR3 amino acids: CASSYVDRRHQPQHF. CDR3 coding DNA: TGTGCCAGCAGTTACGTCGACAGGCGCCATCAGCCCCAGCATTTT.

The sample holds one count of this clone. The V gene is TRBV10-1, the J gene TRBJ2-1; a possible D gene is TRBD1 (5 bases). CDR3 length: 17 residues. Germline V lookup: CDR1 WNHNN, CDR2 SYGVQD (reference sequence). Trimming took 0 bases from V and 1 from J, leaving 13 bases between them. Written as DNA, the CDR3 is TGCGCCAGCAGTGAGTCAGGCAGGGCTAAATCCTACAATGAGCAGTTCTTC. Amino acid sequence: CASSESGRAKSYNEQFF.

This clone was detected once. This sequence joins TRBV20-1 and TRBJ1-1; TRBD1 might be the D (6 bases). This CDR3 spans 16 amino acids. CDR1 is DFQATT and CDR2 is SNEGSKA in the germline V gene (reference sequence). Between the trimmed V and J ends, which lost 3 bases and 4 bases, there was a span of 21 bases. The CDR3 bases are TGCAGTGCTAGTCGAGGACAGATATTCCAAGTCACTGAAGCTTTCTTT. It translates to CSASRGQIFQVTEAFF.

The chain uses TRBV6-5 and TRBJ2-1; 10 bases match TRBD2. V was clipped by 6 bases and J by 7 bases; unmatched bases: 6. This CDR3 is 14 amino acids long. Per the germline V gene, CDR1 is MNHEY and CDR2 is SVGAGI. CDR3 coding DNA: TGTGCCAGCAGCCCGGGACTAGCGAGAAATGAGCAGTTCTTC. It yields the protein CASSPGLARNEQFF.

The rearrangement links TRBV28 to TRBJ1-5, with TRBD1 as a possible D gene (5 bases). The CDR3 has 18 residues. Germline V gene data show CDR1 as MDHEN and CDR2 as SYDVKM. The V end was cut by 2 bases, the J end by 0 bases, with 17 bases between. CDR3 in amino acids: CASSLSGAELYSNQPQHF. CDR3 nucleotides: TGTGCCAGCAGTTTAAGCGGGGCCGAGCTCTATAGCAATCAGCCCCAGCATTTT.